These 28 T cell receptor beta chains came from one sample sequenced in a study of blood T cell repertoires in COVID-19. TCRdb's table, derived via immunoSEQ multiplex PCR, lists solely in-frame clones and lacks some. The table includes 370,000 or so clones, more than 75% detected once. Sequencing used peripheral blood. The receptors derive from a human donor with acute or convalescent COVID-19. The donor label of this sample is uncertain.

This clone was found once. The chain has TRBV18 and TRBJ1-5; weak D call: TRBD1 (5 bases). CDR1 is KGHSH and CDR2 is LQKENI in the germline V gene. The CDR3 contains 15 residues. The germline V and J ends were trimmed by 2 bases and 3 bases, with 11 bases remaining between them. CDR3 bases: TGTGCCAGCTCACCAGGCAGGGTAAACAATCAGCCCCAGCATTTT. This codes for CASSPGRVNNQPQHF.

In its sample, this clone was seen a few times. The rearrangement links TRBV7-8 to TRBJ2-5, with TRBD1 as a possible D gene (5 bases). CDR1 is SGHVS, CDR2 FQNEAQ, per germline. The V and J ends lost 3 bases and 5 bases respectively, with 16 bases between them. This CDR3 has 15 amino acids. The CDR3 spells CASSFLSQGPETQYF. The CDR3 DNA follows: TGTGCCAGCAGCTTTCTATCCCAGGGCCCGGAGACCCAGTACTTC.

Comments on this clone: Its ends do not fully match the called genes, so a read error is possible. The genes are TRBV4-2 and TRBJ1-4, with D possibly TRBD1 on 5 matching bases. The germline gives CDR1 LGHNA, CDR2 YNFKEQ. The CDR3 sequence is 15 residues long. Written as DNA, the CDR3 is TGTGCCAGCAGTCAAGGACAACAGGTGGATGAAAAACTGTTTTTT. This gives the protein CASSQGQQVDEKLFF.

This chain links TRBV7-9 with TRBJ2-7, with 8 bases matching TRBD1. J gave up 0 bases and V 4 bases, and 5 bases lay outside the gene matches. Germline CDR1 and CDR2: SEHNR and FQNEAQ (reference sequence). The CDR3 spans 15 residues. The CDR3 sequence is CASSWRTGISYEQYF. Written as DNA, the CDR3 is TGTGCCAGCAGCTGGCGGACAGGGATCTCCTACGAGCAGTACTTC.

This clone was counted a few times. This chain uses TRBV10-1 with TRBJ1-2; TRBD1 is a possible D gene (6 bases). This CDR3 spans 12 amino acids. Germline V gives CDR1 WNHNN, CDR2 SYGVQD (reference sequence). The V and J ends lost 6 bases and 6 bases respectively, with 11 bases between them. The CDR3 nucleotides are TGCGCCAGCAGGGGACAAATCGATGGCTACACCTTC. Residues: CASRGQIDGYTF.

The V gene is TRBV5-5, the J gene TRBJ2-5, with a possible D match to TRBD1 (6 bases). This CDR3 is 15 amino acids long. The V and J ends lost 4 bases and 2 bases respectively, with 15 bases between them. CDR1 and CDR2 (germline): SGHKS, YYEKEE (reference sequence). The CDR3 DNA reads TGTGCCAGCAGCCGGAACGACAGGCTTCAAGAGACCCAGTACTTC. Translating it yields CASSRNDRLQETQYF.

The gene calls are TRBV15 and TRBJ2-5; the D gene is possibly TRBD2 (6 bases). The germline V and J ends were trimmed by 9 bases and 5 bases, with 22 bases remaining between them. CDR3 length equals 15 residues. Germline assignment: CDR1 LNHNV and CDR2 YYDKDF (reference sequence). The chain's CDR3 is CATGEDAGRFETQYF. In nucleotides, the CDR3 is TGTGCCACGGGGGAGGATGCGGGTAGATTTGAGACCCAGTACTTC.

The CDR3 spells CASSQVYSNQPQHF. Here the CDR3 DNA reads TGTGCCAGCAGCCAGGTCTATAGCAATCAGCCCCAGCATTTT. J is TRBJ1-5 and V is TRBV3-1 (or the pseudogene TRBV3-2); D is undetermined. CDR1 and CDR2 from the germline V gene are LGHDT and YNNKEL (reference sequence). CDR3 size: 14 residues. Trimming left V 3 bases short and J 0 bases short, with 6 bases between.

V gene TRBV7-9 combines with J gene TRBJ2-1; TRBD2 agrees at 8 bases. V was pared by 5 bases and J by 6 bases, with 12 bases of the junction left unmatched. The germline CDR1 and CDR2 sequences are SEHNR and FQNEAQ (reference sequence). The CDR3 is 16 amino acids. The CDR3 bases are TGTGCCAGCAGCCTAACCGGGACTAGAAGGCTCAATGAGCAGTTCTTC. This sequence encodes CASSLTGTRRLNEQFF. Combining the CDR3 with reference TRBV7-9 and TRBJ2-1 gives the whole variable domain DTGVSQNPRHKITKRGQNVTFRCDPISEHNRLYWYRQTLGQGPEFLTYFQNEAQLEKSRLLSDRFSAERPKGSFSTLEIQRTEQGDSAMYLCASSLTGTRRLNEQFFGPGTRLTVL.

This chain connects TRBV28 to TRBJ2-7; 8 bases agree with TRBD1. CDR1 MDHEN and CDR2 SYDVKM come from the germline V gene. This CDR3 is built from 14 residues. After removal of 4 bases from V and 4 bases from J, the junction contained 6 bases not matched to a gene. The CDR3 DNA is TGTGCCAGCAGTTGGGGTCAGGGGGCGTACGAGCAGTACTTC. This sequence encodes CASSWGQGAYEQYF.

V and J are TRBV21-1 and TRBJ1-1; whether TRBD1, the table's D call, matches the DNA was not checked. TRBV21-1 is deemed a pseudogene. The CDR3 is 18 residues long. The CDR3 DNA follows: TGTGCCAGCAGCCTCCCAAGACAGGGGGCTTTTAAGAACACTGAAGCTTTCTTT. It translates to CASSLPRQGAFKNTEAFF.

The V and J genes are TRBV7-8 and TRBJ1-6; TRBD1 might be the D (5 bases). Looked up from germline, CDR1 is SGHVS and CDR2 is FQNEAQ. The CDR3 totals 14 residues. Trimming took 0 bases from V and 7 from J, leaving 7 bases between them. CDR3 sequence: CASSLAGLNSPLHF. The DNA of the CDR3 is TGTGCCAGCAGCTTAGCGGGGCTGAATTCACCCCTCCACTTT.

The CDR3 DNA sequence: TGTGCCAGCAGCTTAGCGGGAGGGCCTTCAGATACGCAGTATTTT. It is translated as CASSLAGGPSDTQYF. The rearrangement joins TRBV7-8 to TRBJ2-3, with 7 positions matching TRBD2. With V trimmed by 0 bases and J by 4 bases, 4 bases remained unmatched. Germline V CDR1 and CDR2: SGHVS, FQNEAQ. The CDR3 runs 15 residues.

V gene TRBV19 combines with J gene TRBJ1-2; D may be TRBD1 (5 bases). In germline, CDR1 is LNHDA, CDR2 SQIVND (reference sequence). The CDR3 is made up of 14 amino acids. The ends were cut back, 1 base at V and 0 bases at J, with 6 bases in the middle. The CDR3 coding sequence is TGTGCCAGTAGTATAGTAGGGGCTAACTATGGCTACACCTTC. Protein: CASSIVGANYGYTF.

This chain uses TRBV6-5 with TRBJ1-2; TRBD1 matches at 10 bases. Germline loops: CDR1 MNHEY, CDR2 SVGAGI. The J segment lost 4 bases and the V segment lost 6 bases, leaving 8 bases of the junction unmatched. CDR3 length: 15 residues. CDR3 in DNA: TGTGCCAGCAGACTCGACGGGACAGGGGTCTATGGCTACACCTTC. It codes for CASRLDGTGVYGYTF.

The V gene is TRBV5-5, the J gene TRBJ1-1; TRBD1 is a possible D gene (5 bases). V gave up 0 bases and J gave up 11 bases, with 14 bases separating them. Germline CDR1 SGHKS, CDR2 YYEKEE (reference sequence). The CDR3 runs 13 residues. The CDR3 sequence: CASSLGGGWGAFF. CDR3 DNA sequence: TGTGCCAGCAGCTTGGGCGGAGGGTGGGGGGCTTTCTTT.

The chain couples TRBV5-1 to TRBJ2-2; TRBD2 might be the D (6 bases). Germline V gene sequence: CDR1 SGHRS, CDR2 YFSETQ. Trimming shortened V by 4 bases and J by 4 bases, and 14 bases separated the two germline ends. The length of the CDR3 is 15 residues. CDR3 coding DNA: TGCGCCAGCAGCCTCGGGGGTTTTGGCACCGGGGAGCTGTTTTTT. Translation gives CASSLGGFGTGELFF.

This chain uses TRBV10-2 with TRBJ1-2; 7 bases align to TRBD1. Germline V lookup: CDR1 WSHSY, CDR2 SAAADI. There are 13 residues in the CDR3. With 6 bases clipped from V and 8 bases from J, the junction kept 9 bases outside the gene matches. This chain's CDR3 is CASSYDRVGGYTF. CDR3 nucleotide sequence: TGCGCCAGCAGCTATGACAGGGTAGGGGGCTACACCTTC.

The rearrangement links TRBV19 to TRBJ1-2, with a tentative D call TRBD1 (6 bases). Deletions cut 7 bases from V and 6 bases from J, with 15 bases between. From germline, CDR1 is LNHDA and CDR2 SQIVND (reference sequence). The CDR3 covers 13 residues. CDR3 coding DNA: TGTGCCAGTACCGGGACACAAATCAATGGCTACACCTTC. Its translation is CASTGTQINGYTF.

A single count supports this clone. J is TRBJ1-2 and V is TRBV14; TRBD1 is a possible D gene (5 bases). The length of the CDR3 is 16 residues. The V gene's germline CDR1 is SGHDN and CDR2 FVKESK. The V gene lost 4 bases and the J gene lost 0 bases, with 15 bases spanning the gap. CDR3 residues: CASSRVAWGANYGYTF. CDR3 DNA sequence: TGTGCCAGCAGCCGAGTTGCTTGGGGCGCTAACTATGGCTACACCTTC.

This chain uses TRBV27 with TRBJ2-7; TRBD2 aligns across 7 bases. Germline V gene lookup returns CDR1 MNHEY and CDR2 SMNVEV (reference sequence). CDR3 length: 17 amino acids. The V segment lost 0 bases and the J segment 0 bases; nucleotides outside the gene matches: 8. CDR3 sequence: CASSLSVGGDLSYEQYF. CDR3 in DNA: TGTGCCAGCAGTTTATCTGTTGGGGGGGACCTCTCCTACGAGCAGTACTTC.

CDR3 nucleotides: TGTGCCAGCAGTCACCGGATCACGGAGGGACTGTTTTTT. This gives the protein CASSHRITEGLFF. V and J are TRBV12-3 or TRBV12-4 and TRBJ1-4; the D is unclear. With 5 bases removed from V and 13 bases from J, the gap between germline ends came to 17 bases. CDR3 length: 13 residues.

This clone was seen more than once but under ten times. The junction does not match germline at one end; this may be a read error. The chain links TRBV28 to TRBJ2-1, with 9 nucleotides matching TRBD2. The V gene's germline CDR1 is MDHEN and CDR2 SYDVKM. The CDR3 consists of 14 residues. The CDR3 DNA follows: TGTGCCAGTAGAGGGACTAGCTCCCACAATGAGCAGTTCTTC. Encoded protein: CASRGTSSHNEQFF.

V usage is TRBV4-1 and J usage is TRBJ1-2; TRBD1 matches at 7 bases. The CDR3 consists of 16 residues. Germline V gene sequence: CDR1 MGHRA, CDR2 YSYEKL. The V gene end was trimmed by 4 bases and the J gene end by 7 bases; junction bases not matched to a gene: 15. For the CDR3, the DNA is TGCGCCAGCAGCCTGTCGCGACAGGGAGTAAGTACTGGCTACACCTTC. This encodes CASSLSRQGVSTGYTF.

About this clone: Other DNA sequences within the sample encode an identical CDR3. Written as DNA, the CDR3 is TGTGCCAGCAGCTCACAGGGGTACTCACCCCTCCACTTT. Protein: CASSSQGYSPLHF. The chain couples TRBV7-2 to TRBJ1-6, with 7 bases identical to TRBD1. V dropped 4 bases and J dropped 10; count of bases not matched to a gene: 4. The CDR3 is made up of 13 amino acids. CDR1 and CDR2 (germline): SGHTA, FQGNSA. The full variable domain, with the rest looked up from reference TRBV7-2 and TRBJ1-6, is GAGVSQSPSNKVTEKGKDVELRCDPISGHTALYWYRQSLGQGLEFLIYFQGNSAPDKSGLPSDRFSAERTGGSVSTLTIQRTQQEDSAVYLCASSSQGYSPLHFGNGTRLTVT.

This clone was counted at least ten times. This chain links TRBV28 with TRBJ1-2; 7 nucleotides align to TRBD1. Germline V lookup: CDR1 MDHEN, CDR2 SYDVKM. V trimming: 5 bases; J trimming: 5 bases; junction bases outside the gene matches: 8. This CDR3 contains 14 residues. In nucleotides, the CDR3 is TGTGCCAGCAGTGGGGGACAGACTTATTATGGCTACACCTTC. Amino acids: CASSGGQTYYGYTF.

The CDR3 nucleotides are TGTGCCAGCAGGGACAGGGCCTCCAATCAGCCCCAGCATTTT. The encoded protein is CASRDRASNQPQHF. The chain combines TRBV27 with TRBJ1-5; TRBD1 aligns across 8 bases. The CDR3 runs to 14 residues. Germline lookup yields CDR1 MNHEY and CDR2 SMNVEV (reference sequence). Losses at the gene ends were 6 bases for V and 3 bases for J; bases not matched to a gene: 4.

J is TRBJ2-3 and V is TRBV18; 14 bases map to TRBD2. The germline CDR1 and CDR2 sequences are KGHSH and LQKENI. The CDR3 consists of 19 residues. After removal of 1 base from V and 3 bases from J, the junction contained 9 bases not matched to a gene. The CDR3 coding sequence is TGTGCCAGCTCACCACGGGACCATCGGACTAGCGGGAGGACAGATACGCAGTATTTT. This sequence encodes CASSPRDHRTSGRTDTQYF.